Described below is a single T cell receptor beta chain sequence and its context. Only in-frame clones appear in the TCRdb table, and some are missing; sequencing was by immunoSEQ multiplex PCR. This repertoire shows some 290,000 clones, about nine tenths found once; its top ten account for about 11%. A Seattle source enrolled patients during active infection and followed them longitudinally. Trimming removed 6 bases from V and 0 bases from J; junction bases left unmatched: 14. This CDR3 has 18 amino acids. Germline loops: CDR1 MNHEY, CDR2 SMNVEV (reference sequence). The data were taken from a study of blood T cell repertoires in COVID-19. For the study at large: Sample material is recorded as cDNA or gDNA derived from T cells, B-cell-depleted T cells, or PBMCs.

The sequenced material came from peripheral blood. This TCR was recovered from a woman aged 25 to 39 with COVID-19, enrolled during active disease. This chain links TRBV27 with TRBJ1-3; 7 positions agree with TRBD1. The CDR3 DNA reads TGTGCCAGCAGCCGAGTGCCCTGGGGACAGAGCTCTGGAAACACCATATATTTT. Protein: CASSRVPWGQSSGNTIYF.